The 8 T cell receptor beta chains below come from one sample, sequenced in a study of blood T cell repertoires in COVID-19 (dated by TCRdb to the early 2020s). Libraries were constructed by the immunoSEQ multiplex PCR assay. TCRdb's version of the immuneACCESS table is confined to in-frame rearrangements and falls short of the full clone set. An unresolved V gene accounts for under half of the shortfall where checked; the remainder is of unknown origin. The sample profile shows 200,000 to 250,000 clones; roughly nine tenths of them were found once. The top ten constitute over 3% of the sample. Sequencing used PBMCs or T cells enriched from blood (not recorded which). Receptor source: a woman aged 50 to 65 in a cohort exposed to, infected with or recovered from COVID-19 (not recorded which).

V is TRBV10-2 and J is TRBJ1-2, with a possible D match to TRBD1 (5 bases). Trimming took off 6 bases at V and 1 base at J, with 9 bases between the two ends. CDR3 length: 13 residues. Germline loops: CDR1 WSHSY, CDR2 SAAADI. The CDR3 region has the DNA TGCGCCAGCAGCGAGACAGATAACTATGGCTACACCTTC. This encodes CASSETDNYGYTF.

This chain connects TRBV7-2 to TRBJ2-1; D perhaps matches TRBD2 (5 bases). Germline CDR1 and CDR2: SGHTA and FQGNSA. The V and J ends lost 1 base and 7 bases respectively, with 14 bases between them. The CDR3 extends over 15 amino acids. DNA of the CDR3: TGTGCCAGCAGCTTAGTATGGTCTGGGGAGAATGAGCAGTTCTTC. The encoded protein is CASSLVWSGENEQFF.

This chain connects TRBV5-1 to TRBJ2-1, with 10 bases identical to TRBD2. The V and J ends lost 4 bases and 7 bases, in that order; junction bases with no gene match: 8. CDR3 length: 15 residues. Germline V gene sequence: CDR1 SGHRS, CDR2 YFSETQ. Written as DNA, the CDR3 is TGCGCCAGCAGCCCGGGGACTAGCGCCAAGAATGAGCAGTTCTTC. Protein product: CASSPGTSAKNEQFF.

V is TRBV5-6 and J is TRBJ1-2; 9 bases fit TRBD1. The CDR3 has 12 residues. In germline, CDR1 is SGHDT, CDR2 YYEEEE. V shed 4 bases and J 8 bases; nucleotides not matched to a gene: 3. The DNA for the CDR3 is TGTGCCAGCAGCAAGGACAGGGGCGGCTACACCTTC. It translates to CASSKDRGGYTF.

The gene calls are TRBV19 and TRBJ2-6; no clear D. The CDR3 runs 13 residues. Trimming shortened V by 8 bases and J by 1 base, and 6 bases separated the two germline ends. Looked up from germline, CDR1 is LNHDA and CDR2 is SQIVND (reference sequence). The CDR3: CASRSSGANVLTF. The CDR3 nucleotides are TGTGCCAGTCGGTCTTCTGGGGCCAACGTCCTGACTTTC.

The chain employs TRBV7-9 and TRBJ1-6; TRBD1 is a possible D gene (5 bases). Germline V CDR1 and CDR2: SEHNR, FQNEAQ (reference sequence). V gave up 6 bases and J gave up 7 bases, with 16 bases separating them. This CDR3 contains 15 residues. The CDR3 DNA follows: TGTGCCAGCAGTTGGGGCGCGTCGGAAAATTCACCCCTCCACTTT. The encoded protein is CASSWGASENSPLHF.

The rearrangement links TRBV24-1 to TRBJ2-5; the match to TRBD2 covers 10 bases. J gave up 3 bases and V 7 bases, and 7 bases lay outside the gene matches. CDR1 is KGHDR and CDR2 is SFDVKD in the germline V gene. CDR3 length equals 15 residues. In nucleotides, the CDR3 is TGTGCCACCAGCAGTACTAGCGGGGTTAAAGAGACCCAGTACTTC. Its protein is CATSSTSGVKETQYF.

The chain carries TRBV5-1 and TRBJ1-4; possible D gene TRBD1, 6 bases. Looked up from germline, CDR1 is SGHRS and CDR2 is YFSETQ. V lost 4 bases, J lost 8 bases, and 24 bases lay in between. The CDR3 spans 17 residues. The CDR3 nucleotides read TGCGCCAGCAGCCAAACCGTCGGCAGGGGCTTGGGGGAAAAACTGTTTTTT. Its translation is CASSQTVGRGLGEKLFF.